This T cell receptor (beta chain) was captured by sequencing in a study of tumor-infiltrating lymphocytes in oesophageal squamous cell carcinoma. From the PCR reads, TCRdb called clonotypes with MiXCR, one entry per CDR3 protein. Of about 25,000 distinct CDR3 sequences listed, around 40% are singletons. The CDR3 runs 13 residues. Trimming pared 8 bases from V and 3 bases from J, leaving 11 bases between. Germline lookup yields CDR1 SGHTA and CDR2 FQGNSA. The sequenced material came from esophageal tumor tissue. J is TRBJ2-1 and V is TRBV7-2; D unresolved. The sequence derives from a male donor with esophageal squamous cell carcinoma. The CDR3 spells CASAIDFYNEQFF. For the CDR3, the DNA is TGTGCCAGCGCTATTGACTTCTACAATGAGCAGTTCTTC. Combining the CDR3 with reference TRBV7-2 and TRBJ2-1 gives the whole variable domain GAGVSQSPSNKVTEKGKDVELRCDPISGHTALYWYRQSLGQGLEFLIYFQGNSAPDKSGLPSDRFSAERTGGSVSTLTIQRTQQEDSAVYLCASAIDFYNEQFFGPGTRLTVL.